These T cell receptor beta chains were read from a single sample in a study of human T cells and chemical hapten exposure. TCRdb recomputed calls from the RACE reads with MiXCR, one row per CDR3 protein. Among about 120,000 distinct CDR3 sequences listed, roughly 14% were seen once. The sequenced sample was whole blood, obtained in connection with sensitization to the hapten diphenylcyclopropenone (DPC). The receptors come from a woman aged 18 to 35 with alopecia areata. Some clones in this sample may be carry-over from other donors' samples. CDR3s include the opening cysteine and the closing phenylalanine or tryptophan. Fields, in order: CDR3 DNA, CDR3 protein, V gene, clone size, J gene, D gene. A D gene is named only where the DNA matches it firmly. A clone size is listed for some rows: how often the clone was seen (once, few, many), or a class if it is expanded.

cdr3_nt: TGTGCCAGCTCACCACCGGGACTGACAGAAAATGAGCAGTTCTTC
cdr3_aa: CASSPPGLTENEQFF
v_call: TRBV18
clone_size: few
j_call: TRBJ2-1
d_call: -

cdr3_nt: TGTGCCAGTAGTATAGCCGGTAGCGGGGGCTCCGGGACCCAGTACTTC
cdr3_aa: CASSIAGSGGSGTQYF
v_call: TRBV19
clone_size: -
j_call: TRBJ2-5
d_call: TRBD2

cdr3_nt: TGCGCCAGCAGCTTTCAGGGAGGCGAAAAACTGTTTTTT
cdr3_aa: CASSFQGGEKLFF
v_call: TRBV5-1
clone_size: -
j_call: TRBJ1-4
d_call: -

cdr3_nt: TGTGCCAGCTCCCCCGGGACAGGGCCTAACGAGCAGTACTTC
cdr3_aa: CASSPGTGPNEQYF
v_call: TRBV18
clone_size: many
j_call: TRBJ2-7
d_call: TRBD1

cdr3_nt: TGTGCCAGCAGCACTGGGCCAGATTCACCCCTCCACTTT
cdr3_aa: CASSTGPDSPLHF
v_call: TRBV7-2
clone_size: -
j_call: TRBJ1-6
d_call: -

cdr3_nt: TGTGCCAGCAGTCCGTTGGGACAGGGGAGCGATCAGCCCCAGCATTTT
cdr3_aa: CASSPLGQGSDQPQHF
v_call: TRBV27
clone_size: many
j_call: TRBJ1-5
d_call: TRBD1

cdr3_nt: TGCAGCGTCTCCAAGGGACTCTTGGAGCCCCAGCATTTT
cdr3_aa: CSVSKGLLEPQHF
v_call: TRBV29-1
clone_size: few
j_call: TRBJ1-5
d_call: -

cdr3_nt: TGTGCCAGCAGCGGAACCGGGACAGGGGTGGACGAGCAGTACTTC
cdr3_aa: CASSGTGTGVDEQYF
v_call: TRBV7-2
clone_size: -
j_call: TRBJ2-7
d_call: TRBD1

cdr3_nt: TGTGCCAGCAGTTACTCGCAAAACAATCAGCCCCAGCATTTT
cdr3_aa: CASSYSQNNQPQHF
v_call: TRBV6-2/TRBV6-3
clone_size: many
j_call: TRBJ1-5
d_call: -

cdr3_nt: TGTGCCAGCAGCTTTGAGGGTATTGTAGCCTTCTCCTACGAGCAGTACTTC
cdr3_aa: CASSFEGIVAFSYEQYF
v_call: TRBV7-4
clone_size: few
j_call: TRBJ2-7
d_call: -

cdr3_nt: TGTGCCAGCAGCGAGCAGGGTGCCTCTGGGGAGCAGTACTTC
cdr3_aa: CASSEQGASGEQYF
v_call: TRBV9
clone_size: -
j_call: TRBJ2-7
d_call: -

cdr3_nt: TGTGCCAGCAGCCCTCAAGGGGGTCACACTGAAGCTTTCTTT
cdr3_aa: CASSPQGGHTEAFF
v_call: TRBV11-2
clone_size: few
j_call: TRBJ1-1
d_call: -

cdr3_nt: TGCGCCAGCAGCTTTACAGGGGATGTTACAGATACGCAGTATTTT
cdr3_aa: CASSFTGDVTDTQYF
v_call: TRBV5-1
clone_size: -
j_call: TRBJ2-3
d_call: TRBD1

cdr3_nt: TGTGCCAGCAGTGTGCGGGCAGGGAATCCGCCCCAGCATTTT
cdr3_aa: CASSVRAGNPPQHF
v_call: TRBV2
clone_size: few
j_call: TRBJ1-5
d_call: -

cdr3_nt: TGTGCCAGCAGCTTCGGGGGCATTGTCTACAATGAGCAGTTCTTC
cdr3_aa: CASSFGGIVYNEQFF
v_call: TRBV7-2
clone_size: few
j_call: TRBJ2-1
d_call: -

cdr3_nt: TGTGCCAGCAGCGTAGTACCGATCGGCTCCTACGGGGCAAGTCGGGGCGGGGAGCTGTTTTTT
cdr3_aa: CASSVVPIGSYGASRGGELFF
v_call: TRBV9
clone_size: few
j_call: TRBJ2-2
d_call: -

cdr3_nt: TGTGCCAGCTCACCCGGGACAGGGGTATCAGATACGCAGTATTTT
cdr3_aa: CASSPGTGVSDTQYF
v_call: TRBV18
clone_size: few
j_call: TRBJ2-3
d_call: TRBD1

cdr3_nt: TGTGCCAGCAGCCAAGATCACACAGGGGGTTACGAGCAGTACTTC
cdr3_aa: CASSQDHTGGYEQYF
v_call: TRBV3-1
clone_size: many
j_call: TRBJ2-7
d_call: TRBD1

cdr3_nt: TGTGCCAGCAGCCTTAACAGGGGAATGAACACTGAAGCTTTCTTT
cdr3_aa: CASSLNRGMNTEAFF
v_call: TRBV13
clone_size: few
j_call: TRBJ1-1
d_call: TRBD1

cdr3_nt: TGTGCCAGCAGTAAGGGACACGTGAACACCGGGGAGCTGTTTTTT
cdr3_aa: CASSKGHVNTGELFF
v_call: TRBV2
clone_size: -
j_call: TRBJ2-2
d_call: -

cdr3_nt: TGCAGTGCCCATATACCGGGACAGCGGAGCTCCTACGAGCAGTACTTC
cdr3_aa: CSAHIPGQRSSYEQYF
v_call: TRBV20-1
clone_size: many
j_call: TRBJ2-7
d_call: TRBD1

cdr3_nt: TGTGCCACCAGCAGAGGGCTGGCAGGGGCTGGCGATGAGCAGTTCTTC
cdr3_aa: CATSRGLAGAGDEQFF
v_call: TRBV15
clone_size: -
j_call: TRBJ2-1
d_call: -

cdr3_nt: TGTGCCAGCAGTCGGGAGGGGGGTCTTAGGAATGAGCAGTTCTTC
cdr3_aa: CASSREGGLRNEQFF
v_call: TRBV2
clone_size: -
j_call: TRBJ2-1
d_call: TRBD2

cdr3_nt: TGCAGTGCTCCCCCGCGTGTGGGGGAGGACTATGGCTACACCTTC
cdr3_aa: CSAPPRVGEDYGYTF
v_call: TRBV20-1
clone_size: -
j_call: TRBJ1-2
d_call: -

cdr3_nt: TGTGCCAGCCTAGGACCCGGGACTAGCGGAGGGGGCGATGAGCAGTTCTTC
cdr3_aa: CASLGPGTSGGGDEQFF
v_call: TRBV6-5
clone_size: -
j_call: TRBJ2-1
d_call: TRBD2

cdr3_nt: TGCGCCAGCAGCCAAGTTCTAGGGGGCTCCTACAATGAGCAGTTCTTC
cdr3_aa: CASSQVLGGSYNEQFF
v_call: TRBV4-3
clone_size: many
j_call: TRBJ2-1
d_call: -

cdr3_nt: TGTGCCAGCAGTTACTCGAGGGGGCACCAGCCCCAGCATTTT
cdr3_aa: CASSYSRGHQPQHF
v_call: TRBV6-5
clone_size: few
j_call: TRBJ1-5
d_call: TRBD1

cdr3_nt: TGTGCCAGCAGCCGCGGGACAGATAAAGAGACCCAGTACTTC
cdr3_aa: CASSRGTDKETQYF
v_call: TRBV7-9
clone_size: few
j_call: TRBJ2-5
d_call: -

cdr3_nt: TGTGCCAGCAGTTACTCAGGGCGTCAAGAGACCCAGTACTTC
cdr3_aa: CASSYSGRQETQYF
v_call: TRBV6-5
clone_size: -
j_call: TRBJ2-5
d_call: -

cdr3_nt: TGCAGTGCTTCGCGGGGGCTAGACACAGATACGCAGTATTTT
cdr3_aa: CSASRGLDTDTQYF
v_call: TRBV20-1
clone_size: many
j_call: TRBJ2-3
d_call: -

cdr3_nt: TGTGCCAGCAGCGTAGCTGGGGTATCCACTGAAGCTTTCTTT
cdr3_aa: CASSVAGVSTEAFF
v_call: TRBV9
clone_size: many
j_call: TRBJ1-1
d_call: -

cdr3_nt: TGTGCCAGCAGCCCCCTCTCGAGGGGACAAGGGCCCCAGCATTTT
cdr3_aa: CASSPLSRGQGPQHF
v_call: TRBV7-2
clone_size: few
j_call: TRBJ1-5
d_call: -

cdr3_nt: TGTGCTAGTGGTTTTACCCGCCCTGGGATGAACACTGAAGCTTTCTTT
cdr3_aa: CASGFTRPGMNTEAFF
v_call: TRBV12-5
clone_size: -
j_call: TRBJ1-1
d_call: -

cdr3_nt: TGTGCCAGCAGCCGTCGGATAGCGGGGGGACGGGATGAGCAGTTCTTC
cdr3_aa: CASSRRIAGGRDEQFF
v_call: TRBV7-2
clone_size: -
j_call: TRBJ2-1
d_call: TRBD2

cdr3_nt: TGTGCCAGCAGCCAAGGAACGAGAAACTCTGGAAACACCATATATTTT
cdr3_aa: CASSQGTRNSGNTIYF
v_call: TRBV3-1
clone_size: many
j_call: TRBJ1-3
d_call: -

cdr3_nt: TGTGCCAGCAGCCTCCTGAGCAGGCAGGAGCAGTTCTTC
cdr3_aa: CASSLLSRQEQFF
v_call: TRBV7-8
clone_size: many
j_call: TRBJ2-1
d_call: -

cdr3_nt: TGTGCCAGCAGTCCCAGGGGGGGGAGCGAGCAGTACTTC
cdr3_aa: CASSPRGGSEQYF
v_call: TRBV27
clone_size: -
j_call: TRBJ2-7
d_call: -

cdr3_nt: TGTGCCAGCAGCCACGGGGCTGAAGCTTTCTTT
cdr3_aa: CASSHGAEAFF
v_call: TRBV6-6
clone_size: -
j_call: TRBJ1-1
d_call: -

cdr3_nt: TGTGCCACCAGCACAACTCGGACAGGGGGCATCAGAGTTTCACCCCTCCACTTT
cdr3_aa: CATSTTRTGGIRVSPLHF
v_call: TRBV15
clone_size: few
j_call: TRBJ1-6
d_call: TRBD1

cdr3_nt: TGTGCCAGCAGCCCCGACCTGGGAAACAAAAATTCACCCCTCCACTTT
cdr3_aa: CASSPDLGNKNSPLHF
v_call: TRBV3-1
clone_size: -
j_call: TRBJ1-6
d_call: -